This TCR beta chain is drawn from a study of T cell changes during pregnancy in multiple sclerosis. Germline CDR1 LNHDA, CDR2 SQIVND (reference sequence). The CDR3 runs 13 residues. V was trimmed by 3 bases and J by 5 bases, leaving 11 bases between them. The assay was immunoSEQ multiplex PCR, and TCRdb's table has in-frame clones only and misses some. The data contain about 52,000 clones, roughly 92% of them seen just once; the ten biggest clones take up roughly 0.71%. This receptor was taken from a female donor with multiple sclerosis, enrolled in a pregnancy study. The sample here was CD4+ T cells from peripheral blood mononuclear cells, taken in the third trimester of pregnancy. The V gene is TRBV19, the J gene TRBJ2-7; D may be TRBD2 (5 bases). This chain's CDR3 is CASSIPGINEQYF. In DNA, the CDR3 is TGTGCCAGTAGTATTCCCGGGATCAACGAGCAGTACTTC.